Reported below is one T cell receptor (beta chain). Enrollees, about 18 to 100 years old, lived in 24 US areas. Clinical histories supplied by participants themselves formed the basis of cohort assignment. Sequencing was performed with immunoSEQ multiplex PCR; in TCRdb, only in-frame clones are kept and a portion is missing. This table holds 330,000 or so clones, about 90% found once. This entry comes from a study of blood T cell repertoires in COVID-19. About the study: Recovery meant two consecutive negative NP/OP PCR tests, professional clearance, or resolved symptoms.

The sample consisted of PBMCs or T cells enriched from blood (not recorded which). The sequence derives from a man between 35 and 55 years old in a cohort exposed to, infected with or recovered from COVID-19 (not recorded which).

For the CDR3, the DNA is TGTGCCAGCAGAGGGCCAGGACTAGCGGGAGTAAATGAGCAGTTCTTC. It encodes CASRGPGLAGVNEQFF. The gene calls are TRBV7-2 and TRBJ2-1, with 13 bases matching TRBD2. Germline loops: CDR1 SGHTA, CDR2 FQGNSA. The CDR3 has 16 residues. The V gene end was trimmed by 6 bases and the J gene end by 7 bases; junction bases not matched to a gene: 9.